This entry describes one TCR beta chain. Method: immunoSEQ multiplex PCR; TCRdb's copy keeps in-frame clones and lacks some. The table lists about 180,000 clones, 80% of them singletons, with about 7% in the top ten. These data belong to a study of blood T cell repertoires in COVID-19. Overall study context: T cells, B-cell-depleted T cells, or PBMCs supplied cDNA or gDNA.

The sequencing sample was made of peripheral blood. This TCR derives from a man aged 65 to 85 with active or convalescent COVID-19.

The CDR3 is CASSRQENYGYTF. CDR3 nucleotide sequence: TGTGCCAGCAGTAGACAGGAGAACTATGGCTACACCTTC. This chain links TRBV6-1 with TRBJ1-2; maybe TRBD1 (6 bases). The CDR3 has 13 amino acids. Between the trimmed V and J ends, which lost 5 bases and 2 bases, there was a span of 9 bases. CDR1 and CDR2 from the germline V gene are MNHNS and SASEGT.